Shown below are 22 T cell receptor beta chains from a single sample sequenced in a study of T cells in Graves' hyperthyroidism and ophthalmopathy. RNA transcripts were the template for amplifying TCR beta CDR3 regions. Primed by the HTBI set, a first-round RT-PCR was run on the TCR CDR3. From the multiplex PCR reads, TCRdb called clonotypes with MiXCR, one entry per CDR3 protein. The sample comprises 650,000 to 700,000 distinct CDR3 sequences, roughly 17% of which are singletons, and around 15% rests with the top ten. The sample taken for sequencing was blood. The receptor source for this set is a man in his fifties with Graves' hyperthyroidism.

In this sample, this clonotype turned up many times. The CDR3 DNA sequence: TGTGCCATCAGTGAGTCGAGTTGGCAGGGGGCGACGGGAAACACCATATATTTT. Its translation: CAISESSWQGATGNTIYF. This chain joins TRBV10-3 and TRBJ1-3; 8 bases fit TRBD1. V lost 0 bases and J lost 4; bases outside the gene matches: 11. From germline, CDR1 is ENHRY and CDR2 SYGVKD. The CDR3 is 18 amino acids.

This clonotype was counted only a few times. This chain connects TRBV6-1 to TRBJ2-7; weak D call: TRBD1 (5 bases). V shed 8 bases and J shed 2 bases, with 16 bases lying between them. Germline-derived CDR1 and CDR2 are MNHNS and SASEGT. This CDR3 spans 14 amino acids. CDR3 amino acids: CASSGASMTYEQYF. CDR3 DNA sequence: TGTGCCAGCTCTGGGGCATCCATGACCTACGAGCAGTACTTC.

The chain couples TRBV6-1 to TRBJ1-1; D possibly corresponds to TRBD1 (5 bases). CDR3 length: 15 residues. Germline V CDR1 and CDR2: MNHNS, SASEGT. V dropped 2 bases and J dropped 0 bases, with 10 bases sitting between them. In nucleotides, the CDR3 is TGTGCCAGCAGTGAAATGGCAGGGATGAACACTGAAGCTTTCTTT. Translation gives CASSEMAGMNTEAFF.

This clonotype occurred a few times. This sequence joins TRBV20-1 and TRBJ2-1, with TRBD2 matching over 8 bases. After removal of 1 base from V and 8 bases from J, the junction contained 7 bases not matched to a gene. This CDR3 has 14 residues. CDR1 and CDR2 from the germline V gene are DFQATT and SNEGSKA (reference sequence). DNA for the CDR3: TGCAGTGCTAGAGGTAGCGGGAACGTAGATGAGCAGTTCTTC. Its translation: CSARGSGNVDEQFF.

This clonotype was detected many times. The chain couples TRBV12-3 or TRBV12-4 to TRBJ2-3; D gene uncertain. The germline V and J ends were trimmed by 2 bases and 1 base, with 7 bases remaining between them. The CDR3 loop spans 14 amino acids. The CDR3 DNA follows: TGTGCCAGCAGTTTACCTGGGGGCACAGATACGCAGTATTTT. It yields the protein CASSLPGGTDTQYF.

The chain has TRBV12-3 or TRBV12-4 and TRBJ1-1; D might be TRBD1 (5 bases). This CDR3 region has 14 residues. V was pared by 2 bases and J by 4 bases, with 11 bases between. The CDR3: CASSLQGVVTEAFF. The CDR3 DNA is TGTGCCAGCAGTTTACAAGGGGTTGTCACTGAAGCTTTCTTT.

This chain uses TRBV7-2 with TRBJ1-2; D is undetermined. Germline V gives CDR1 SGHTA, CDR2 FQGNSA. The V gene lost 6 bases and the J gene lost 7 bases, with 18 bases spanning the gap. The CDR3 runs 14 residues. The chain's CDR3 is CASSYKKEVGGYTF. The CDR3 nucleotides read TGTGCCAGCAGTTATAAGAAAGAAGTGGGTGGCTACACCTTC.

V is TRBV7-8 and J is TRBJ2-6; D is uncertain. CDR3 length: 15 amino acids. Between the trimmed V and J ends, which lost 5 bases and 0 bases, there was a span of 8 bases. Germline-derived CDR1 and CDR2 are SGHVS and FQNEAQ. The DNA for the CDR3 is TGTGCCAGCAGCGTAGGCCTCTCTGGGGCCAACGTCCTGACTTTC. The encoded protein is CASSVGLSGANVLTF.

This clonotype was observed at least ten times. This CDR3 reads CASSLRRSETQYF. For the CDR3, the DNA is TGTGCCAGCAGCTTACGGCGATCAGAGACCCAGTACTTC. The rearrangement links TRBV7-2 to TRBJ2-5; D is unclear. Germline lookup yields CDR1 SGHTA and CDR2 FQGNSA. Trimming removed 2 bases at V and 4 bases at J, with 8 bases between. The CDR3 runs 13 residues.

In its sample, this clonotype was seen many times. The J gene is TRBJ1-5, the V gene TRBV12-3 or TRBV12-4; D call uncertain. V shed 2 bases and J shed 2 bases, with 10 bases lying between them. The CDR3 is 15 amino acids. This CDR3 reads CASSLSSLGNQPQHF. The CDR3 DNA follows: TGTGCCAGCAGTTTATCTAGTCTAGGCAATCAGCCCCAGCATTTT.

This clonotype was counted only a few times. This sequence joins TRBV19 and TRBJ2-7; 8 bases map to TRBD1. Germline trimming cut 5 bases from V and 2 bases from J; bases unmatched to any gene: 5. The CDR3 runs 14 residues. CDR1 and CDR2 from the germline V gene are LNHDA and SQIVND (reference sequence). The DNA for the CDR3 is TGTGCCAGTAGTTCGGACAGGGCCGCCTACGAGCAGTACTTC. This gives the protein CASSSDRAAYEQYF. The full variable domain, completed using reference TRBV19 and TRBJ2-7, is DGGITQSPKYLFRKEGQNVTLSCEQNLNHDAMYWYRQDPGQGLRLIYYSQIVNDFQKGDIAEGYSVSREKKESFPLTVTSAQKNPTAFYLCASSSDRAAYEQYFGPGTRLTVT.

The chain couples TRBV19 to TRBJ1-4, with TRBD1 identical over 7 bases. Germline CDR1 is LNHDA and CDR2 is SQIVND (reference sequence). V was pared by 5 bases and J by 4 bases, with 7 bases of the junction left unmatched. The CDR3 consists of 15 residues. The CDR3 DNA follows: TGTGCCAGTAGTTCTTTCCGGGACAGTAATGAAAAACTGTTTTTT. This encodes CASSSFRDSNEKLFF.

This clonotype was counted many times. The chain is built from TRBV5-1 and TRBJ1-1; tentative D call: TRBD1 (5 bases). The CDR3 has 15 amino acids. V lost 0 bases and J lost 1, with 10 bases in between. CDR1 is SGHRS and CDR2 is YFSETQ in the germline V gene. The CDR3 coding sequence is TGCGCCAGCAGCTTGGAGTTAGGGGCGAACACTGAAGCTTTCTTT. Translated, it gives CASSLELGANTEAFF.

In its sample, this clonotype was seen many times. This rearrangement joins TRBV12-3 or TRBV12-4 to TRBJ2-3; 10 positions agree with TRBD2. This CDR3 has 16 amino acids. Trimming at V came to 9 bases and at J to 8 bases, leaving 17 bases not matched to a gene. The CDR3 bases are TGTGCCAGTAGGAGTGGACTAGCGGATGGAATGGGTACGCAGTATTTT. Amino acid sequence: CASRSGLADGMGTQYF.

The V call is TRBV18, the J call TRBJ2-7; 8 nucleotides match TRBD1. Germline V CDR1 and CDR2: KGHSH, LQKENI. The CDR3 runs 15 residues. J was trimmed by 1 base and V by 3 bases; bases with no gene match: 5. CDR3 sequence: CASSPGQAISYEQYF. In DNA, the CDR3 is TGTGCCAGCTCACCGGGACAGGCAATATCCTACGAGCAGTACTTC.

At least ten counts were recorded for this clonotype. The CDR3 loop is CASTEHRGDQPQHF. Here the CDR3 DNA reads TGTGCCAGCACCGAACACAGGGGAGATCAGCCCCAGCATTTT. The chain couples TRBV12-3 or TRBV12-4 to TRBJ1-5, with 7 positions matching TRBD1. The ends lost 7 bases at V and 5 bases at J; junction bases unmatched: 8. The CDR3 consists of 14 residues.

This clonotype was detected many times. The chain couples TRBV24-1 to TRBJ1-5; no clear D. The CDR3 runs 13 residues. V lost 3 bases and J lost 5, with 7 bases in between. CDR1 is KGHDR and CDR2 is SFDVKD in the germline V gene. CDR3 coding DNA: TGTGCCACCAGTGATAGAACGGATCAGCCCCAGCATTTT. This translates into CATSDRTDQPQHF.

In its sample, this clonotype was seen a few times. The chain carries TRBV7-6 and TRBJ1-5, with D perhaps TRBD1 (6 bases). Trimming removed 1 base at V and 3 bases at J, with 13 bases between. CDR1 is SGHVS and CDR2 is FNYEAQ in the germline V gene. This CDR3 comprises 16 residues. Here the CDR3 DNA reads TGTGCCAGCAGCTTAGGCTGGGGGCATATCAATCAGCCCCAGCATTTT. It translates to CASSLGWGHINQPQHF.

This clonotype was recorded a few times. The rearrangement joins TRBV27 to TRBJ1-3; the match to TRBD1 covers 9 bases. The CDR3 length is 14 residues. V lost 7 bases, J lost 8 bases, and 9 bases stayed unmatched. Per the germline V gene, CDR1 is MNHEY and CDR2 is SMNVEV (reference sequence). CDR3 region: CASKKQGAVHTIYF. CDR3 DNA: TGTGCCAGCAAAAAACAGGGGGCTGTCCACACCATATATTTT.

The sample holds many counts of this clonotype. The chain recombines TRBV2 with TRBJ1-3, with 10 bases matching TRBD1. V lost 8 bases and J lost 7; bases outside the gene matches: 5. Germline CDR1 reads SNHLY; CDR2 reads FYNNEI. The CDR3 contains 13 residues. CDR3 coding DNA: TGTGCCAGCTCGGGACAGGGGATGAACACCATATATTTT. This sequence encodes CASSGQGMNTIYF.

Ten or more counts support this clonotype. The chain is built from TRBV24-1 and TRBJ1-5; possibly TRBD1 for D (5 bases). Germline V CDR1 and CDR2: KGHDR, SFDVKD. Deletions cut 4 bases from V and 5 bases from J, with 14 bases between. The CDR3 is made up of 15 amino acids. In DNA, the CDR3 is TGTGCCACCAGTGACACCGGGACTAAATATCAGCCCCAGCATTTT. It codes for CATSDTGTKYQPQHF.

This clonotype was detected ten times or more. V usage is TRBV20-1 and J usage is TRBJ2-6; D may be TRBD1 (5 bases). The CDR3 covers 15 residues. Germline assignment: CDR1 DFQATT and CDR2 SNEGSKA (reference sequence). Trimming removed 3 bases from V and 4 bases from J, with 13 bases in between. In DNA, the CDR3 is TGCAGTGCTAGTCCCCCAGGGTCCGGGGCCAACGTCCTGACTTTC. Its translation: CSASPPGSGANVLTF.